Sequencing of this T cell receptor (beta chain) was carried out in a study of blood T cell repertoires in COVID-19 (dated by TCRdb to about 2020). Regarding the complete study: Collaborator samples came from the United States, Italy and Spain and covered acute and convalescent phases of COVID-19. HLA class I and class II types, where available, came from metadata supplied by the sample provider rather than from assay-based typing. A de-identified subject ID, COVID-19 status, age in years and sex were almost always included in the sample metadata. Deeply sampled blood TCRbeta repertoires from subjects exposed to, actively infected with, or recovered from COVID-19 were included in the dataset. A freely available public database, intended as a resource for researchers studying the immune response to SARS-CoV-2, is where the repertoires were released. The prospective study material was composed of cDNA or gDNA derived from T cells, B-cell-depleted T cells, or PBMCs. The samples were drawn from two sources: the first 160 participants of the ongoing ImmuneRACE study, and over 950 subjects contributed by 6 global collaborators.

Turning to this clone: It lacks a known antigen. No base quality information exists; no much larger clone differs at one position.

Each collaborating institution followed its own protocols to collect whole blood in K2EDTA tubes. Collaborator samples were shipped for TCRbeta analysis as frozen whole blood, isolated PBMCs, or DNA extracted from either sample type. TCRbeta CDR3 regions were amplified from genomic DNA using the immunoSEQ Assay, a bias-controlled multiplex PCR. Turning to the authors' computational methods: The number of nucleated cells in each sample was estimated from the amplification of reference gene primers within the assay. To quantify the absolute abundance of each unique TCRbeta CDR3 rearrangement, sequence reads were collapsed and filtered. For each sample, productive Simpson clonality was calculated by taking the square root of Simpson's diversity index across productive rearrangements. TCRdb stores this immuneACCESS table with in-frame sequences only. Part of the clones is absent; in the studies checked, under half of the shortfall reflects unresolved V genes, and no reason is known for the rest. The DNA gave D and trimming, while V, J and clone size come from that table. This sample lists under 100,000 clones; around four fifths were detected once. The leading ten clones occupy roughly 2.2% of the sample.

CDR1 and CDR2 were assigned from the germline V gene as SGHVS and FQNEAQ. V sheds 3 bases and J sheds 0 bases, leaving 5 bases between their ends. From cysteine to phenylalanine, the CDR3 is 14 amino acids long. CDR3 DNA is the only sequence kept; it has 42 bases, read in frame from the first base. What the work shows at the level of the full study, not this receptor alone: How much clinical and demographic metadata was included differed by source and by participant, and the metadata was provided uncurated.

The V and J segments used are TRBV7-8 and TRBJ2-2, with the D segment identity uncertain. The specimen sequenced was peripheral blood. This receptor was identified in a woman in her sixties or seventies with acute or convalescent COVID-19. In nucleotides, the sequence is TGTGCCAGCAGCTTGCCAGCGAACACCGGGGAGCTGTTTTTT. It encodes CASSLPANTGELFF.